This TCR beta chain was sequenced in a study of breast tumors, draining lymph nodes, adjacent tissues. MiXCR, applied by TCRdb to the multiplex PCR reads, yields one record per CDR3 protein. The sample includes 200,000 to 300,000 distinct CDR3 sequences, around 30% of them seen just once. Study-level findings and limits: The lymph node origin of tumor T cells was framed as consistent with a hypothesis, not demonstrated. Compared with basal-like, luminal-like tumors shared significantly more repertoire with nontumor tissue. Tumor TCR diversity was below lymph nodes but above nontumor tissue. Most tumor T cells seemingly derive from lymph node, then expand in tumor.

The lymph nodes were axillary draining lymph nodes from breast cancer patients. This clonotype was recorded at least ten times. Its target is unknown. Germline lookup yields CDR1 LGHNT and CDR2 FRNRAP. V was pared by 5 bases and J by 8 bases, with 6 bases of the junction left unmatched. This CDR3 is built from 15 residues. The V and J genes are TRBV12-5 and TRBJ2-1; 13 bases fit TRBD2. The sequenced material came from axillary lymph node tissue. This receptor was identified in a female donor with breast cancer. Some clones in this sample may be carry-over from other donors' samples. CDR3 DNA sequence: TGTGCTAGTGGTGGTACTAGCGGGAGGGCCCATGAGCAGTTCTTC. Amino acid sequence: CASGGTSGRAHEQFF.